Below, one T cell receptor beta chain is given with its context. Its antigen is as yet unknown. The data were taken from a study of blood T cells in healthy people across ages. Overall study findings and caveats: Both higher diversity and more naive CD4+ cells marked long-lived donors when set against aged donors. Leaving the PBMCs unsorted stopped any conclusive comparison of naive versus antigen-experienced cells. It was found that TCR beta diversity correlated strongly with the percentage of naive T cells.

Russia was home to the donors, healthy Caucasian individuals aged about 6 to 90. Through a sample-barcoded 5' primer and a J-beta primer mix, a second PCR was run for roughly 7 to 12 cycles. TCRdb recomputed calls from the 5' RACE reads with MiXCR, one row per CDR3 protein. The data hold around 750,000 distinct CDR3 sequences, with less than 70% observed a single time. Trimming left V 7 bases short and J 0 bases short, with 12 bases between. CDR3 length equals 14 residues. In germline, CDR1 is MNHNY, CDR2 SVGAGI (reference sequence). The chain employs TRBV6-6 and TRBJ1-2; D call uncertain. Sequenced material: blood. The origin of this receptor is a man aged 80 or over in good health. The CDR3 nucleotides are TGTGCCAGCACCCTAGGGCCCGCTAACTATGGCTACACCTTC. Translated: CASTLGPANYGYTF.